This T cell receptor (beta chain) was recorded in a study of OX40 agonist ivuxolimab in advanced cancers. Broader study findings: Among expanded peripheral T cells, antigen specificity went undetermined.

A note on this clone: Its matching antigen is unknown.

Measured with immunoSEQ multiplex PCR; TCRdb has only the in-frame clones, and not every one. The sample lists roughly 90,000 clones; 87% were seen once. Germline V gives CDR1 MNHNS, CDR2 SASEGT. The CDR3 has 15 amino acids. V was pared by 11 bases and J by 2 bases, with 19 bases between. The chain is built from TRBV6-1 and TRBJ2-4; D is perhaps TRBD2 (5 bases). Sequencing was performed on CD4+ or CD8+ T cells sorted from blood, taken in a trial of the OX40 agonist ivuxolimab. The receptor's source is an adult with an advanced solid tumor such as melanoma, head and neck, liver or kidney cancer. Here the CDR3 DNA reads TGTGCCGCGGGTGGCGACTACCCCCCCAAAAACATTCAGTACTTC. Encoded protein: CAAGGDYPPKNIQYF.